These T cell receptor beta chains were read from a single sample in a study of T cells after yellow fever vaccination. TCRdb reanalysed the 5' RACE reads using MiXCR and keeps one entry per CDR3 protein. The table lists 400,000 or so distinct CDR3 sequences, roughly 20% of them singletons, with 15% to 20% in the top ten. The source material was PBMCs, sampled before the yellow fever booster vaccination. These receptors were obtained from a man aged 18 to 35 who received the YFV17D yellow fever vaccine. CDR3s include the opening cysteine and the closing phenylalanine or tryptophan. A D gene is named only where the DNA matches it firmly. Clone size is stated in some rows and not others, as once, few, many or a class when expanded.

CSAGDVTNEKLFF TGCAGTGCAGGGGACGTCACTAATGAAAAACTGTTTTTT TRBJ1-4 NA TRBV20-1 few
CASSQDDREGYEQYF TGCGCCAGCAGCCAAGATGACCGGGAGGGCTACGAGCAGTACTTC TRBJ2-7 TRBD2 TRBV4-1 NA
CASSSPGASGSYNEQFF TGTGCCAGCAGCTCCCCTGGGGCTAGCGGCTCCTACAATGAGCAGTTCTTC TRBJ2-1 TRBD2 TRBV5-6 NA
CASSPWTATTGELFF TGTGCCAGCAGTCCGTGGACAGCGACGACCGGGGAGCTGTTTTTT TRBJ2-2 NA TRBV12-3/TRBV12-4 few
CATRGALAGESTDTQYF TGTGCCACCAGAGGGGCGCTAGCGGGGGAGAGCACAGATACGCAGTATTTT TRBJ2-3 TRBD2 TRBV24-1 NA
CASSLLPRGLGAQYF TGTGCCAGCAGCCTCCTACCCCGGGGGCTAGGGGCCCAGTACTTC TRBJ2-5 NA TRBV7-6 once
CASSLQGGDTQYF TGTGCCAGCAGTCTACAGGGAGGGGATACGCAGTATTTT TRBJ2-3 NA TRBV7-2 many
CASSGPTGGDPNEKLFF TGCGCCAGCAGCGGACCGACAGGGGGTGACCCTAATGAAAAACTGTTTTTT TRBJ1-4 TRBD1 TRBV5-1 NA
CASRMDRGSTEAFF TGTGCCAGCAGGATGGACAGGGGATCAACTGAAGCTTTCTTT TRBJ1-1 TRBD1 TRBV12-3/TRBV12-4 NA
CASSYAGPQFNEKLFF TGTGCCAGCAGTTACGCGGGACCACAATTCAATGAAAAACTGTTTTTT TRBJ1-4 NA TRBV6-5 few
CASSLGRDYEQYF TGTGCCAGCAGTTTAGGCCGGGACTACGAGCAGTACTTC TRBJ2-7 NA TRBV12-3/TRBV12-4 NA
CASSGGASGEQFF TGTGCCTCAAGCGGGGGGGCCTCGGGTGAGCAGTTCTTC TRBJ2-1 TRBD2 TRBV24-1 NA
CASSFDGTYEQYF TGTGCCAGCAGCTTCGACGGAACTTACGAGCAGTACTTC TRBJ2-7 NA TRBV5-5 NA
CASSFLGQTEAFF TGTGCCAGCAGTTTTCTGGGGCAAACTGAAGCTTTCTTT TRBJ1-1 NA TRBV12-3/TRBV12-4 NA
CASSPRQLNTEAFF TGTGCCAGCAGTCCCAGACAGCTGAACACTGAAGCTTTCTTT TRBJ1-1 NA TRBV6-6 few
CASALTPSYEQYF TGTGCCAGCGCCTTAACACCCTCCTACGAGCAGTACTTC TRBJ2-7 NA TRBV27 few
CAWTRHTEAFF TGTGCCTGGACAAGACACACTGAAGCTTTCTTT TRBJ1-1 NA TRBV30 NA
CASSLGKAYSNQPQHF TGTGCCAGCAGTTTAGGGAAAGCGTATAGCAATCAGCCCCAGCATTTT TRBJ1-5 NA TRBV12-3/TRBV12-4 many
CASSQDAPVSNYNEQFF TGCGCCAGCAGCCAAGATGCTCCGGTCTCAAACTACAATGAGCAGTTCTTC TRBJ2-1 NA TRBV4-3 many
CSAKSGISNQPQHF TGCAGTGCGAAGTCGGGGATTAGCAATCAGCCCCAGCATTTT TRBJ1-5 NA TRBV20-1 many
CASSQDWGVGYTF TGCGCCAGCAGCCAAGATTGGGGAGTCGGCTACACCTTC TRBJ1-2 NA TRBV4-3 NA
CARSHSAPNEQFF TGTGCCAGATCCCACTCGGCCCCCAATGAGCAGTTCTTC TRBJ2-1 NA TRBV18 NA
CAISEGGEQFF TGTGCCATCAGTGAGGGCGGTGAGCAGTTCTTC TRBJ2-1 NA TRBV10-3 few
CASSPFRVDTQYF TGCGCCAGCAGCCCGTTCCGGGTCGATACGCAGTATTTT TRBJ2-3 NA TRBV5-1 NA
CSARDPRTSGGPNEQFF TGCAGTGCTAGAGATCCGCGGACTAGCGGGGGGCCGAATGAGCAGTTCTTC TRBJ2-1 TRBD2 TRBV20-1 NA
CASSLEAGGEAFF TGTGCCAGCAGCTTAGAGGCTGGTGGTGAAGCTTTCTTT TRBJ1-1 NA TRBV7-9 few
CASSYTGGRGDYGYTF TGTGCCAGCAGCTACACAGGGGGACGGGGGGACTATGGCTACACCTTC TRBJ1-2 TRBD1 TRBV7-9 NA
CASSQVGSRPGELFF TGTGCCAGCAGCCAAGTCGGGTCAAGACCCGGAGAGCTGTTTTTT TRBJ2-2 NA TRBV4-2 NA
CASTLASRTQETQYF TGCGCCAGCACCCTCGCTAGCAGGACCCAAGAGACCCAGTACTTC TRBJ2-5 NA TRBV5-1 NA
CASSFPAGVNTEAFF TGTGCCAGCAGCTTTCCCGCAGGGGTGAACACTGAAGCTTTCTTT TRBJ1-1 NA TRBV7-9 NA
CASSQEGLATGELFF TGTGCCAGCAGCCAGGAAGGACTCGCCACCGGGGAGCTGTTTTTT TRBJ2-2 NA TRBV4-2 many
CASKKGQILIQPQHF TGTGCCAGTAAGAAGGGACAGATTCTAATTCAGCCCCAGCATTTT TRBJ1-5 TRBD1 TRBV19 NA
CATSRVRGKNTGELFF TGTGCCACCAGCAGAGTTCGGGGAAAGAACACCGGGGAGCTGTTTTTT TRBJ2-2 NA TRBV15 NA